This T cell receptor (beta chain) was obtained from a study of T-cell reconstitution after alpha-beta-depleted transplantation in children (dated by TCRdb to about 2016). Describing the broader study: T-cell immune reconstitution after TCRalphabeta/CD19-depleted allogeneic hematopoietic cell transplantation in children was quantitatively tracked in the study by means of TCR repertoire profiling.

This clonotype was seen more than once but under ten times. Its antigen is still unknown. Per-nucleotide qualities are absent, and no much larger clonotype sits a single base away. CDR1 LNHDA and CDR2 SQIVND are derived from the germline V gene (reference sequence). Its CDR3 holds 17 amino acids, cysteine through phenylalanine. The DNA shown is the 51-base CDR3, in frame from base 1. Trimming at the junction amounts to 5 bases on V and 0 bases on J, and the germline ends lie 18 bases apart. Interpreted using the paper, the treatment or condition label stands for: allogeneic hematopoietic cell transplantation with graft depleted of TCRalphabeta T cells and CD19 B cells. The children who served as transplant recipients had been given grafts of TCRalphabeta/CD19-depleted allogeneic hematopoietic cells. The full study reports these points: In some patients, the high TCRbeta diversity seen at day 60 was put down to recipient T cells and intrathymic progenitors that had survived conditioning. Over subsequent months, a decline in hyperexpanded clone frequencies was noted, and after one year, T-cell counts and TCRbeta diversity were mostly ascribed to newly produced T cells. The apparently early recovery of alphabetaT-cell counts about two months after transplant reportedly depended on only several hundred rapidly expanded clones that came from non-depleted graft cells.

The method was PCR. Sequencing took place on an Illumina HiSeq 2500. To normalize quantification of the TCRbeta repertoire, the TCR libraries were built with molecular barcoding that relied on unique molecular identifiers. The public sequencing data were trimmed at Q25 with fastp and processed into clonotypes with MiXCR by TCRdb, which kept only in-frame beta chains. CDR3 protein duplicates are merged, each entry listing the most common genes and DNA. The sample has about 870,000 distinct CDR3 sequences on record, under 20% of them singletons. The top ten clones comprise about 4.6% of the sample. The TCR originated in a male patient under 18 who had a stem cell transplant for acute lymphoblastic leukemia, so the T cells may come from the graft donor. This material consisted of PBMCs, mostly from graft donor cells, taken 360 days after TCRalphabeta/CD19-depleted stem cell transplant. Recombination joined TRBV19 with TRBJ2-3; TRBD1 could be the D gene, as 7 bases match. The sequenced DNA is TGTGCCAGTAGTGGCGGGACAGTATCGTATAGCACAGATACGCAGTATTTT. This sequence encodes CASSGGTVSYSTDTQYF.